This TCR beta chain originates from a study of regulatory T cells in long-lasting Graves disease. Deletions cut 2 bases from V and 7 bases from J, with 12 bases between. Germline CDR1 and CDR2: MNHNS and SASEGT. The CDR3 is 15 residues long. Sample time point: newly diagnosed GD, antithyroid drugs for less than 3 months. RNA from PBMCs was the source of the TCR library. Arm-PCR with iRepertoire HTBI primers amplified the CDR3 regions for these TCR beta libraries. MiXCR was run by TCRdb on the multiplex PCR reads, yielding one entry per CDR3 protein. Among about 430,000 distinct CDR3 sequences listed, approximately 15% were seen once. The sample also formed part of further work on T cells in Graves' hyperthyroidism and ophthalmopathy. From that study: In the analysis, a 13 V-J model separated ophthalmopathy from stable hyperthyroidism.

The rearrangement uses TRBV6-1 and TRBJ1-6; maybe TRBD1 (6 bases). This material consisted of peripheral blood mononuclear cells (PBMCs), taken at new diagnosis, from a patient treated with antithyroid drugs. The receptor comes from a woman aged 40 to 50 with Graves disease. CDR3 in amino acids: CASSEWGAFNSPLHF. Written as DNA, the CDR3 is TGTGCCAGCAGTGAATGGGGGGCCTTCAATTCACCCCTCCACTTT.